This T cell receptor (beta chain) came from a study of T-cell reconstitution after alpha-beta-depleted transplantation in children. Preparing the TCRbeta library involved the use of unique molecular identifiers. TCRdb re-called the PCR reads with MiXCR, one entry per CDR3 protein. The profile shows a few hundred thousand distinct CDR3 sequences, roughly 21% of them singletons. V gave up 5 bases and J gave up 5 bases, with 1 base separating them. Germline V gene data show CDR1 as MGHDK and CDR2 as SYGVNS. The CDR3 loop spans 10 amino acids. The table lists this clonotype with many counts. The clonotype originates from a human donor who donated a stem cell graft to a child with acute myeloid leukemia. This sample comprised PBMCs from the stem cell graft donor, obtained from the stem cell graft. V is TRBV25-1 and J is TRBJ2-1; D unresolved. CDR3 protein: CASSNNEQFF. CDR3 nucleotides: TGTGCCAGCAGTAACAATGAGCAGTTCTTC.